The 6 T cell receptor beta chains listed next were all sequenced from one sample in a study of shared clonotypes between healthy human individuals. The table came from immunoSEQ multiplex PCR; TCRdb's copy has only in-frame clones and leaves some out. The sample contains approximately 810,000 clones, approximately 92% of which appear only once. Naive CD8 cells comprised CD45RO-negative, CCR7-positively selected cells, excluding terminally differentiated effector memory CD45RA+ cells. The sample consisted of naive CD8+ T cells sorted from blood. The receptors come from a man aged 25-40 years in good health.

This chain links TRBV6-5 with TRBJ1-2, with D hard to call. The CDR3 covers 13 residues. The V and J ends lost 0 bases and 3 bases respectively, with 5 bases between them. Per the germline V gene, CDR1 is MNHEY and CDR2 is SVGAGI. The CDR3, as DNA: TGTGCCAGCAGTTACTCTTCTCACTATGGCTACACCTTC. As protein: CASSYSSHYGYTF.

V gene TRBV5-3 combines with J gene TRBJ2-2, with a tentative D call TRBD1 (5 bases). TRBV5-3 is an ORF, and what it does is uncertain. V was clipped by 0 bases and J by 6 bases, with 6 bases between them. The CDR3 is 13 amino acids. The CDR3 DNA is TGTGCCAGAAGCTTGGAAGGGGCCGGGGAGCTGTTTTTT. It is translated as CARSLEGAGELFF.

The CDR3 sequence: CASSLTIAGGLSYNEQFF. The CDR3 nucleotides are TGTGCCAGCAGCTTAACTATAGCGGGAGGACTCTCCTACAATGAGCAGTTCTTC. The gene calls are TRBV7-2 and TRBJ2-1; 10 nucleotides line up with TRBD2. The length of the CDR3 is 18 residues. Trimming took 2 bases from V and 0 from J; bases not matched to a gene: 7. CDR1 and CDR2 from the germline V gene are SGHTA and FQGNSA.

This chain links TRBV15 with TRBJ2-2; TRBD2 might be the D (5 bases). Germline V gives CDR1 LNHNV, CDR2 YYDKDF (reference sequence). Trimming left V 1 base short and J 5 bases short, with 11 bases between. This CDR3 is 15 amino acids long. The CDR3 bases are TGTGCCACCAGCAGAGGGAGGAGAGAAACCGGGGAGCTGTTTTTT. As protein: CATSRGRRETGELFF.

This rearrangement joins TRBV14 to TRBJ1-3; D might be TRBD1 (6 bases). The CDR3 is 15 amino acids. CDR1 and CDR2 (germline): SGHDN, FVKESK. Trimming took 0 bases from V and 2 from J, leaving 8 bases between them. Here the CDR3 DNA reads TGTGCCAGCAGCCAAGAACAGGGCCCTGGAAACACCATATATTTT. The encoded protein is CASSQEQGPGNTIYF.

J is TRBJ2-1 and V is TRBV10-3; 11 bases align to TRBD2. This CDR3 has 16 residues. The V gene end was trimmed by 5 bases and the J gene end by 7 bases; junction bases not matched to a gene: 10. Germline V lookup: CDR1 ENHRY, CDR2 SYGVKD. CDR3 sequence reads: CAISTLAGGPQNEQFF. For the CDR3, the DNA is TGTGCCATCAGTACCTTAGCGGGAGGGCCACAAAATGAGCAGTTCTTC.